The following is a TCR beta chain sequence with its context. The target antigen is unknown. This specimen comes from a study of response to subunit inactivated influenza vaccine. Whole-study findings and limits: Authors suggested few new T cells are recruited by each seasonal influenza vaccination.

TCRdb independently ran MiXCR on the RT-PCR reads; one entry per CDR3 protein. The sample lists under 800,000 distinct CDR3 sequences; 11% to 15% were seen once. With 3 bases removed from V and 5 bases from J, the gap between germline ends came to 11 bases. The CDR3 runs 13 residues. In germline, CDR1 is KGHSH, CDR2 LQKENI. The TCR comes from a middle-aged man who received an inactivated influenza vaccine. This material consisted of PBMCs from blood, taken 14 days before vaccination. V is TRBV18 and J is TRBJ2-7; D is ambiguous. The CDR3 sequence: CASSPAEYNEQYF. The CDR3 DNA follows: TGTGCCAGCTCACCCGCCGAGTATAACGAGCAGTACTTC.